In its sample, the clone carrying this TCR beta chain was seen a few times. Time point reported: pre-sensitization, week 0. Noted treatment: therapeutic diphenylcyclopropenone sensitization with weekly scalp DPC. Total RNA came from unfractionated whole blood. Between the trimmed V and J ends, which lost 4 bases and 8 bases, there was a span of 18 bases. The length of the CDR3 is 14 residues. Per germline, CDR1 SGHRS and CDR2 YFSETQ. This sample was taken from a study of human T cells and chemical hapten exposure. Within the library, unique molecular identifiers were attached to each individual cDNA molecule. From the RACE reads, TCRdb called clonotypes with MiXCR, one entry per CDR3 protein. The top ten clones hold under 9.5% of a sample with approximately 370,000 distinct CDR3 sequences, 5.5% of them seen once.

This sequence originates from a woman younger than 30 with alopecia areata. Some clones in this sample may be carry-over from other donors' samples. Sequences were derived from whole blood, sampled in connection with sensitization to the hapten diphenylcyclopropenone (DPC). The chain uses TRBV5-1 and TRBJ2-5; D is perhaps TRBD1 (6 bases). The CDR3 region is CASSPVGGEKTQYF. The CDR3 DNA reads as TGCGCCAGCAGCCCCGTTGGGGGCGAGAAAACCCAGTACTTC.